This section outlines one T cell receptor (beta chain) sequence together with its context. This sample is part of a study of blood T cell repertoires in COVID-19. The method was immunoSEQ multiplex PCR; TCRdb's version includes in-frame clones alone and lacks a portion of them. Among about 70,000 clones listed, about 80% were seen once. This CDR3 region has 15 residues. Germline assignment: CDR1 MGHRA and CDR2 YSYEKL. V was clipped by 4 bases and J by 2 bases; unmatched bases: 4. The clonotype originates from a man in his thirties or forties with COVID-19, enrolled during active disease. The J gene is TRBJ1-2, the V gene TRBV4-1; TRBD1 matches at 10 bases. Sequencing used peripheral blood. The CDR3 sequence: CASSPDRGTNYGYTF. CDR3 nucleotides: TGCGCCAGCAGCCCGGACAGGGGGACCAACTATGGCTACACCTTC.